These T cell receptor beta chains were read from a single sample in a study of PD-1 blockade in classical Hodgkin lymphoma. The assay was immunoSEQ multiplex PCR, and TCRdb's table has in-frame clones only and misses some. The table lists 25,000 to 35,000 clones, approximately 70% of them singletons. The material sequenced was peripheral blood mononuclear cells (PBMCs), taken before the second cycle of nivolumab. These receptor sequences come from a human donor with classical Hodgkin lymphoma. Each CDR3 is given with its conserved first and last residue. Each record gives: D gene, clone size, V gene, J gene, CDR3 DNA, CDR3 protein. D genes are given only for firm matches. Expanded clones get a size class; other rows say once, few or many, or leave the size out.

.	medium-sized	TRBV10-3	TRBJ2-7	TGTGCCATCAGTGAGGATCATGGGACGTACGAGCAGTACTTC	CAISEDHGTYEQYF
.	few	TRBV5-1	TRBJ2-3	TGCGCCAGCAGCTTCCGAGCGGCCACAGATACGCAGTATTTT	CASSFRAATDTQYF
.	few	TRBV28	TRBJ1-1	TGTGCCAGCAGTTTTCTGGGGGTGAACACTGAAGCTTTCTTT	CASSFLGVNTEAFF
.	.	TRBV5-4	TRBJ2-2	TGTGCCAGCAGCTTTACCAGGGCGAACACCGGGGAGCTGTTTTTT	CASSFTRANTGELFF
TRBD1	few	TRBV7-7	TRBJ2-5	TGTGCCAGCAGCCGAACACAGGGGAAAGAGACCCAGTACTTC	CASSRTQGKETQYF
TRBD2	.	TRBV30	TRBJ2-3	TGTGCCTGGAGTGTTTCGGGACTAGCCTCAGATACGCAGTATTTT	CAWSVSGLASDTQYF
TRBD2	.	TRBV7-2	TRBJ2-3	TGTGCCAGCAGCTTGGGGCCAGCGGGGGCTTACGGCACAGATACGCAGTATTTT	CASSLGPAGAYGTDTQYF
.	.	TRBV7-8	TRBJ2-7	TGTGCCAGTTACCAAGGTGGAATAGACGAGCAGTACTTC	CASYQGGIDEQYF
.	few	TRBV5-5	TRBJ1-6	TGTGCCAGCAGCCACCTGAATTCACCCCTCCACTTT	CASSHLNSPLHF
.	.	TRBV27	TRBJ2-2	TGTGCCAGCAGCCCCCGAAGGGTAGCCGGGGAGCTGTTTTTT	CASSPRRVAGELFF
TRBD1	once	TRBV14	TRBJ2-2	TGTGCCAGCAGACCCGGGACAGCGAACACCGGGGAGCTGTTTTTT	CASRPGTANTGELFF
.	.	TRBV15	TRBJ2-2	TGTGCCACCAGTACCTGGGACCGTGGGGCCGGGGAGCTGTTTTTT	CATSTWDRGAGELFF
TRBD1	.	TRBV6-6	TRBJ1-2	TGTGCCAGCAGCAACACCAACAGGGGAAACTATGGCTACACCTTC	CASSNTNRGNYGYTF
TRBD2	.	TRBV7-9	TRBJ2-5	TGTGCCAGCAGCCCGGGACTAGCGCGAACCCCCGGCCAAGAGACCCAGTACTTC	CASSPGLARTPGQETQYF
TRBD2	.	TRBV4-1	TRBJ2-5	TGCGCCAGCAGCCAAGATTCGGGACTAGGGGAAGAGACCCAGTACTTC	CASSQDSGLGEETQYF
.	.	TRBV2	TRBJ1-1	TGTGCCAGTTTCACAGTTAACACTGAAGCTTTCTTT	CASFTVNTEAFF
.	once	TRBV15	TRBJ2-5	TGTGCCACCAGCAGAGATTCAGGCGTCGGGTCCCAGTACTTC	CATSRDSGVGSQYF
.	.	TRBV28	TRBJ1-3	TGTGCCAGCAGTTTATTAGCCTCTGGAAACACCATATATTTT	CASSLLASGNTIYF
.	.	TRBV6-1	TRBJ1-2	TGTGCCAGCAGTGAATGGGGGGTGTACGGCTATGGCTACACCTTC	CASSEWGVYGYGYTF
.	.	TRBV5-6	TRBJ2-5	TGTGCCAGCAGGCGGGACCCCCTGGGGCAAGAGACCCAGTACTTC	CASRRDPLGQETQYF
.	.	TRBV14	TRBJ1-5	TGTGCCAGCAGCCAAGGTGATCAGCCCCAGCATTTT	CASSQGDQPQHF
.	few	TRBV9	TRBJ2-3	TGTGCCAGCAGCGTAGCGCTAGCAGATACGCAGTATTTT	CASSVALADTQYF
TRBD1	medium-sized	TRBV5-6	TRBJ2-2	TGTGCCAGCAGCTTGAGTACAGGGGGCTTGAACACCGGGGAGCTGTTTTTT	CASSLSTGGLNTGELFF
.	.	TRBV7-8	TRBJ1-2	TGTGCCAGCAGCTACCTGGGAGCGGGGACTAACTATGGCTACACCTTC	CASSYLGAGTNYGYTF
TRBD2	.	TRBV7-2	TRBJ2-2	TGTGCCAGCAGCTTATGGCTGGGGCGGGAGGGTCACACCGGGGAGCTGTTTTTT	CASSLWLGREGHTGELFF
.	.	TRBV28	TRBJ1-5	TGTGCCAGCCGCCTCACCGGGAATCAGCCCCAGCATTTT	CASRLTGNQPQHF
.	.	TRBV13	TRBJ2-7	TGTGCCAGCAGCCACTTACCTTCGGAGGAAATCTCATTC	CASSHLPSEEISF
TRBD1	.	TRBV2	TRBJ2-5	TGTGCCAGCGGACCCGGACAGGGATCGCAAGAGACCCAGTACTTC	CASGPGQGSQETQYF
TRBD2	.	TRBV19	TRBJ2-7	TGTGCCAGTAGCTGGGGACTAGGGCCCTACGAGCAGTACTTC	CASSWGLGPYEQYF
TRBD1	few	TRBV12-5	TRBJ2-5	TGTGCTAGTGGAAAGACAGGGGAGATCCAAGAGACCCAGTACTTC	CASGKTGEIQETQYF
TRBD2	once	TRBV6-1	TRBJ2-5	TGTGCCAGCGGGTTGGCTAGCGGGGGCCGCCAGTACTTC	CASGLASGGRQYF
.	.	TRBV6-1	TRBJ1-1	TGTGCCAGCAGCTCCTCCACGGGGGTTAACACTGAAGCTTTCTTT	CASSSSTGVNTEAFF
.	medium-sized	TRBV30	TRBJ1-2	TGTGCCTGGAGGCCAGCGAATCGAGCTAACTATGGCTACACCTTC	CAWRPANRANYGYTF
TRBD2	.	TRBV2	TRBJ2-7	TGTGCCAGCAGTGAACCCCTCGGGGAGGGCTCGTTC	CASSEPLGEGSF
.	few	TRBV21-1	TRBJ2-3	TGTGCCAGCAGCATTTCCCGGGACTTTGTAGCAGATACGCAGTATTTT	CASSISRDFVADTQYF
.	.	TRBV5-4	TRBJ2-5	TGTGCCAGCAGCTCTGAGGTGGGGAGGGAGACCCAGTACTTC	CASSSEVGRETQYF
.	once	TRBV7-9	TRBJ2-3	TGTGCCAGCAGCGATGATCTCCGGGACAAACTAGAGGTGGATACGCAGTATTTT	CASSDDLRDKLEVDTQYF
.	.	TRBV18	TRBJ1-1	TGTGCCAGCTCACCACTCGGACAGCTTGAAGCTTTCTTT	CASSPLGQLEAFF
.	.	TRBV6-6	TRBJ2-6	TGTGCCAGCAGTTACAACTCTGGGGCCAACGTCCTGACTTTC	CASSYNSGANVLTF
.	.	TRBV19	TRBJ2-7	TGTGCCAGTAGTACCAGGAGTGAGGGGGGCTACGAGCAGTACTTC	CASSTRSEGGYEQYF
.	.	TRBV5-1	TRBJ2-7	TGCGCCAGCAGCTTGGATACGGGAGCGGTCTACGAGCAGTACTTC	CASSLDTGAVYEQYF
.	.	TRBV5-4	TRBJ1-1	TGTGCCAGCAGCGAGCAGGATCTACACACTGAAGCTTTCTTT	CASSEQDLHTEAFF
TRBD2	.	TRBV7-6	TRBJ2-2	TGTGCCAGCAGCTTAGGAGCGGGAGGCTTTGGCACCGGGGAGCTGTTTTTT	CASSLGAGGFGTGELFF
.	medium-sized	TRBV7-2	TRBJ2-5	TGTGCCAGCAGCCGCCCCCGGGGGAGCCAAGAGACCCAGTACTTC	CASSRPRGSQETQYF
.	.	TRBV28	TRBJ2-3	TGTGCCAGCAGTTTAGGGCCGTGGGGGGGCGTAACAGATACGCAGTATTTT	CASSLGPWGGVTDTQYF
.	once	TRBV19	TRBJ2-3	TGTGCCAGTAGGGAGGACTGGAGCACAGATACGCAGTATTTT	CASREDWSTDTQYF
TRBD1	.	TRBV15	TRBJ2-2	TGTGCCACCAGCAGGGAGACAGGGCTGGCCGGGGAGCTGTTTTTT	CATSRETGLAGELFF
TRBD2	.	TRBV6-5	TRBJ2-1	TGTGCCAGCAGTCAAGGACTAGCAAAGGGCAATGAGCAGTTCTTC	CASSQGLAKGNEQFF
.	.	TRBV7-9	TRBJ2-7	TGTGCCAGCAGCTTTAGCGGAGCTTCCGACGAGCAGTACTTC	CASSFSGASDEQYF
TRBD2	.	TRBV4-2	TRBJ2-5	TGTGCCAGCAGCCAAGACTTAGCGGGGGGAAGGACCCAGTACTTC	CASSQDLAGGRTQYF
.	.	TRBV4-1	TRBJ2-3	TGCGCCAGCAGCCTCGACCATGCGCCCACAGATACGCAGTATTTT	CASSLDHAPTDTQYF
.	.	TRBV5-1	TRBJ2-7	TGCGCCAGCAGCTTGGGCTGGACGGGCAACGAGCAGTACTTC	CASSLGWTGNEQYF
.	.	TRBV7-6	TRBJ2-1	TGTGCCAGCAGCACCTTAGGGGGACCCTCCGGAAATGAGCAGTTCTTC	CASSTLGGPSGNEQFF